What follows are 12 T cell receptor beta chains derived from one specimen sequenced in a study of OX40 agonist ivuxolimab in advanced cancers. The table came from immunoSEQ multiplex PCR; TCRdb's copy has only in-frame clones and leaves some out. There are roughly 61,000 clones in the sample; 70% to 90% occur only once, and over 0.45% lies in the top ten. Sequenced here: CD4+ or CD8+ T cells sorted from blood, sampled in a trial of the OX40 agonist ivuxolimab. The receptors were sampled from an adult with an advanced solid tumor such as melanoma, head and neck, liver or kidney cancer.

The chain employs TRBV9 and TRBJ2-3; 7 positions match TRBD2. Losses at the gene ends were 3 bases for V and 10 bases for J; bases not matched to a gene: 11. CDR1 and CDR2 (germline): SGDLS, YYNGEE. The CDR3 sequence is 14 residues long. The CDR3: CASSDGGTDRPQYF. The CDR3 region has the DNA TGTGCCAGCAGCGACGGGGGGACCGACCGTCCGCAGTATTTT.

The chain combines TRBV29-1 with TRBJ2-1; the D is unclear. V was clipped by 3 bases and J by 4 bases, with 4 bases between them. The germline V gene has CDR1 SQVTM and CDR2 ANQGSEA. The length of the CDR3 is 11 residues. CDR3 bases: TGCAGCGTTGAGCGGTACAATGAGCAGTTCTTC. Encoded protein: CSVERYNEQFF.

The chain is built from TRBV21-1 and TRBJ2-5; the D segment call TRBD2 is taken from the table without a DNA check. TRBV21-1 is an annotated pseudogene. This CDR3 region has 16 residues. The CDR3 is CASAPLRTGELETQYF. In DNA form, the CDR3 reads TGTGCCAGCGCACCCCTGAGAACGGGGGAGTTGGAGACCCAGTACTTC.

The chain couples TRBV5-1 to TRBJ2-5; 8 bases agree with TRBD2. Per germline, CDR1 SGHRS and CDR2 YFSETQ. The CDR3 loop spans 16 amino acids. With 0 bases clipped from V and 4 bases from J, the junction kept 8 bases outside the gene matches. This chain's CDR3 is CASSLDQSGRGETQYF. The CDR3 DNA follows: TGCGCCAGCAGCTTGGACCAGAGCGGGAGAGGAGAGACCCAGTACTTC.

The V and J genes are TRBV6-5 and TRBJ1-4, with D possibly TRBD1 on 6 matching bases. With 0 bases removed from V and 4 bases from J, the gap between germline ends came to 9 bases. The germline V gene has CDR1 MNHEY and CDR2 SVGAGI. CDR3 length equals 15 residues. The CDR3 loop reads CASSYSGAGNEKLFF. The CDR3 DNA sequence: TGTGCCAGCAGTTACTCGGGGGCGGGTAATGAAAAACTGTTTTTT.

This clone appeared a single time. V and J are TRBV7-2 and TRBJ2-2; the match to TRBD1 covers 7 bases. Germline CDR1 and CDR2: SGHTA and FQGNSA. V was pared by 8 bases and J by 5 bases, with 14 bases of the junction left unmatched. The CDR3 is 16 amino acids. The CDR3 DNA follows: TGTGCCAGCTTCTTTGGAGGACAGGCGTTTACCGGGGAGCTGTTTTTT. Translated, it gives CASFFGGQAFTGELFF.

This rearrangement joins TRBV7-9 to TRBJ2-1; TRBD2 aligns across 9 bases. J lost 6 bases, V lost 2 bases, and 5 bases had no gene match. Germline V CDR1 and CDR2: SEHNR, FQNEAQ (reference sequence). The CDR3 covers 15 residues. CDR3 loop: CASSLISGGLNEQFF. In DNA, the CDR3 is TGTGCCAGCAGCTTAATAAGCGGGGGGCTCAATGAGCAGTTCTTC.

As DNA, the CDR3 is TGTGCCAGCAGTTACTCCTTCCTGGGGGAAAAACTGTTTTTT. It yields the protein CASSYSFLGEKLFF. V and J are TRBV6-6 and TRBJ1-4; no reliable D call. From germline, CDR1 is MNHNY and CDR2 SVGAGI (reference sequence). This CDR3 comprises 14 residues. V lost 0 bases to trimming and J lost 8 bases, with 10 bases between them.

V gene TRBV4-3 combines with J gene TRBJ2-3, with D unclear. The CDR3 is 16 residues long. V was cut by 1 base and J by 1 base, with 12 bases left in between. Germline CDR1 LGHNA, CDR2 YSLEER. The CDR3: CASSQAPGSGTDTQYF. The CDR3 region has the DNA TGCGCCAGCAGCCAAGCACCGGGCTCTGGCACAGATACGCAGTATTTT.

The rearrangement joins TRBV5-6 to TRBJ2-4; 9 nucleotides agree with TRBD1. Germline V gives CDR1 SGHDT, CDR2 YYEEEE. Trimming removed 0 bases from V and 7 bases from J; junction bases left unmatched: 5. The CDR3 contains 15 residues. The CDR3 sequence: CASSLGAGQGNIQYF. CDR3 DNA sequence: TGTGCCAGCAGCTTGGGCGCGGGACAGGGCAACATTCAGTACTTC.

This clone was observed once. The chain joins TRBV18 to TRBJ2-5, with TRBD2 matching over 8 bases. V trimming: 2 bases; J trimming: 2 bases; junction bases outside the gene matches: 7. This CDR3 has 16 amino acids. Germline CDR1 is KGHSH and CDR2 is LQKENI. The CDR3 sequence: CASSPLGGLAQETQYF. DNA for the CDR3: TGTGCCAGCTCACCATTAGGTGGACTAGCACAAGAGACCCAGTACTTC.

The chain uses TRBV6-6 and TRBJ2-5; unclear D gene. With 2 bases removed from V and 4 bases from J, the gap between germline ends came to 11 bases. This CDR3 region has 14 residues. Germline V gives CDR1 MNHNY, CDR2 SVGAGI (reference sequence). The DNA of the CDR3 is TGTGCCAGCAGTTACACAGAGTGGGGAGAGACCCAGTACTTC. Its protein product is CASSYTEWGETQYF.